This TCR beta chain was captured by sequencing in a study of T cells in tuberculosis. The wider study: PBMC were archived before or within 7 days of starting treatment.

TCRdb keeps only in-frame clones here, not all; method: immunoSEQ multiplex PCR. This sample has approximately 31,000 clones, with roughly 88% found just once. A word on this clone: Its antigen remains unidentified.

The time point was: new active TB diagnosis, blood taken before or within 7 days of starting treatment. Included patients were adults of at least 18, HIV-seronegative, South African. Each patient had positive sputum smear microscopy and/or positive culture. Points from the study as a whole: Smaller alpha distances in active tuberculosis partly reflected shorter CDR3-alpha lengths.

The V segment lost 6 bases and the J segment 6 bases; nucleotides outside the gene matches: 3. The CDR3 is 14 amino acids. The V gene's germline CDR1 is MGHRA and CDR2 YSYEKL. The chain combines TRBV4-1 with TRBJ2-7, with 15 bases fitting TRBD2. The material was PBMCs, obtained at tuberculosis diagnosis. The sequence derives from an adult with tuberculosis. CDR3 coding DNA: TGCGCCAGCAGGGGACTAGCGGGAGGAGGCGAGCAGTACTTC. As protein: CASRGLAGGGEQYF.